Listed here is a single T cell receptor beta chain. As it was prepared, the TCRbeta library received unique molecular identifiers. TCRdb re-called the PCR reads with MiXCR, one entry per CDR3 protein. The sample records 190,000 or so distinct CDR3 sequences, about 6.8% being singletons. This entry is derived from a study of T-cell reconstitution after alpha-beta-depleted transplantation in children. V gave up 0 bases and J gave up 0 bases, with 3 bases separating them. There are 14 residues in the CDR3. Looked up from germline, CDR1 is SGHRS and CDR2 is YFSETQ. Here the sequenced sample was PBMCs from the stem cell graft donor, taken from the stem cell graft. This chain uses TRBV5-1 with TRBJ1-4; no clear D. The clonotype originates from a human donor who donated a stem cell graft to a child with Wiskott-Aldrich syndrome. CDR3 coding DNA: TGCGCCAGCAGCTTGGGAGCAACTAATGAAAAACTGTTTTTT. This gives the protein CASSLGATNEKLFF.